This T cell receptor (beta chain) was identified in a study of blood T cell repertoires in COVID-19. In the study overall: Researchers got acute and convalescent COVID-19 samples from the United States, Italy and Spain. From T cells, B-cell-depleted T cells, or PBMCs came the material, which was cDNA or gDNA.

Clones were sequenced by immunoSEQ multiplex PCR, and TCRdb holds only the in-frame ones, with some missing. The table records hundreds of thousands of clones, roughly 82% of them present only once. In germline, CDR1 is WSHSY, CDR2 SAAADI. CDR3 length: 18 amino acids. The V and J ends lost 5 bases and 4 bases, in that order; junction bases with no gene match: 17. Cohorts were assigned according to the clinical history that participants reported. The receptor comes from a woman aged 50 to 65 who had recovered from COVID-19. The specimen sequenced was PBMCs or T cells enriched from blood (not recorded which). The rearrangement joins TRBV10-2 to TRBJ1-5, with 7 bases that match TRBD1. CDR3 sequence: CASSPDWVRTGRNQPQHF. The CDR3 DNA reads TGCGCCAGCAGTCCAGATTGGGTGAGGACAGGACGTAATCAGCCCCAGCATTTT.